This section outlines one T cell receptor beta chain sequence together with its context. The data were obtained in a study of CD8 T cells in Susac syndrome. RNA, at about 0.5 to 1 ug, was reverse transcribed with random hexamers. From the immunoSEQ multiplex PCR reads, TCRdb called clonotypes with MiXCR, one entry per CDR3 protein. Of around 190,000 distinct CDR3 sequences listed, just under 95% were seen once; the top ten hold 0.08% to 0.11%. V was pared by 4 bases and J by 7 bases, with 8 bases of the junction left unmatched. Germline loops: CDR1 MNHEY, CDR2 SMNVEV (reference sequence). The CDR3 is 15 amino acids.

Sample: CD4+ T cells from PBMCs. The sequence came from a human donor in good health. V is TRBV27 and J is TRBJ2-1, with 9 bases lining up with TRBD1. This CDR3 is CASSSEGQGRNEQFF. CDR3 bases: TGTGCCAGCAGTTCGGAAGGACAGGGGAGGAATGAGCAGTTCTTC.